This passage covers 18 T cell receptor beta chains from one sample sequenced in a study of beta chain features in type 1 diabetes. Antigens of these TCRs are unknown. Study-wide results and caveats: Significant though moderate, a shortening of TCRB CDR3s appeared in all four CD4+ subsets of Type 1 diabetes patients.

All of the isolated RNA was reverse transcribed, so expressed TCRB transcripts were sequenced. TCRdb's copy holds only in-frame clones and misses some; the assay was immunoSEQ multiplex PCR. The data show 300,000 to 450,000 clones, around 10% seen once. Sample: central memory CD4+ T cells from blood. The receptors here all came from a young man with type 1 diabetes.

There are a few counts of this clone. The chain recombines TRBV7-8 with TRBJ2-3, with 13 nucleotides matching TRBD2. V shed 1 base and J 2 bases; nucleotides not matched to a gene: 3. Per germline, CDR1 SGHVS and CDR2 FQNEAQ. The CDR3 is 17 residues long. The CDR3 nucleotides are TGTGCCAGCAGCTTAGAACTAGCGGGAGGGCCCACAGATACGCAGTATTTT. This translates into CASSLELAGGPTDTQYF.

The V and J genes are TRBV18 and TRBJ1-1; D gene unclear. The CDR3 runs 16 residues. Trimming took off 4 bases at V and 0 bases at J, with 15 bases between the two ends. Germline loops: CDR1 KGHSH, CDR2 LQKENI. The CDR3 DNA follows: TGTGCCAGCTCACTAAACCCAGCGGTCTTGAACACTGAAGCTTTCTTT. Protein: CASSLNPAVLNTEAFF.

This chain links TRBV5-1 with TRBJ2-2, with TRBD1 identical over 9 bases. The germline gives CDR1 SGHRS, CDR2 YFSETQ. The V segment lost 8 bases and the J segment 0 bases; nucleotides outside the gene matches: 5. The CDR3 runs 15 residues. CDR3 DNA sequence: TGCGCCAGTGTTCGGGACAGGGCGAACACCGGGGAGCTGTTTTTT. Its translation is CASVRDRANTGELFF.

This clone has only a few counts. The chain combines TRBV25-1 with TRBJ1-3, with unresolved D. CDR3 length: 13 residues. Trimming removed 5 bases from V and 4 bases from J, with 9 bases in between. CDR1 MGHDK and CDR2 SYGVNS come from the germline V gene. This CDR3 is CASSQAGGNTIYF. CDR3 DNA: TGTGCCAGCAGTCAGGCAGGCGGAAACACCATATATTTT. Drawing the rest from reference TRBV25-1 and TRBJ1-3, the complete variable domain is EADIYQTPRYLVIGTGKKITLECSQTMGHDKMYWYQQDPGMELHLIHYSYGVNSTEKGDLSSESTVSRIRTEHFPLTLESARPSHTSQYLCASSQAGGNTIYFGEGSWLTVV.

This chain connects TRBV7-3 to TRBJ1-1; D possibly corresponds to TRBD1 (6 bases). Looked up from germline, CDR1 is SGHTA and CDR2 is FQGTGA. V gave up 6 bases and J gave up 5 bases, with 13 bases separating them. CDR3 size: 13 residues. The CDR3 nucleotides are TGTGCCAGCAGTGCGGGGGCTGGTACTGAAGCTTTCTTT. This sequence encodes CASSAGAGTEAFF. The whole variable domain, filled in from reference TRBV7-3 and TRBJ1-1, reads GAGVSQTPSNKVTEKGKYVELRCDPISGHTALYWYRQSLGQGPEFLIYFQGTGAADDSGLPNDRFFAVRPEGSVSTLKIQRTERGDSAVYLCASSAGAGTEAFFGQGTRLTVV.

The chain has TRBV7-9 and TRBJ2-3, with D tentatively TRBD1 (5 bases). V was cut by 0 bases and J by 6 bases, with 10 bases left in between. Germline V gives CDR1 SEHNR, CDR2 FQNEAQ (reference sequence). The CDR3 is 14 residues long. The CDR3 DNA is TGTGCCAGCAGCTTAGCCCTGGACACCGATACGCAGTATTTT. As protein: CASSLALDTDTQYF.

The V and J genes are TRBV4-3 and TRBJ2-5, with 9 bases aligning to TRBD1. In germline, CDR1 is LGHNA, CDR2 YSLEER. With V trimmed by 8 bases and J by 4 bases, 8 bases remained unmatched. The CDR3 runs to 14 residues. The CDR3 is CASSPGQGRETQYF. The DNA of the CDR3 is TGCGCCAGCTCCCCTGGACAGGGGAGAGAGACCCAGTACTTC.

This clone was found a few times. V gene TRBV27 combines with J gene TRBJ2-4, with no clear D. The CDR3 has 16 residues. The germline gives CDR1 MNHEY, CDR2 SMNVEV (reference sequence). Trimming pared 6 bases from V and 0 bases from J, leaving 15 bases between. The CDR3 DNA is TGTGCCAGCAGCGTCACCCGTGCCTTAGCCAAAAACATTCAGTACTTC. It specifies CASSVTRALAKNIQYF.

The chain links TRBV6-1 to TRBJ2-1; TRBD1 matches at 9 bases. Looked up from germline, CDR1 is MNHNS and CDR2 is SASEGT. The V segment lost 2 bases and the J segment 4 bases; nucleotides outside the gene matches: 6. CDR3 length: 16 residues. CDR3 protein: CASSERDRGRYNEQFF. The CDR3 coding sequence is TGTGCCAGCAGTGAACGAGACAGGGGGAGATACAATGAGCAGTTCTTC.

A few counts support this clone. This rearrangement joins TRBV18 to TRBJ2-7; no clear D. This CDR3 is 13 amino acids long. CDR1 is KGHSH and CDR2 is LQKENI in the germline V gene. Trimming stripped 2 bases from V and 6 bases from J, with 11 bases between. The CDR3 coding sequence is TGTGCCAGCTCACCAGCCTCGTTTGGCGAGCAGTACTTC. As protein: CASSPASFGEQYF.

This clone was observed many times. The chain has TRBV13 and TRBJ2-1; D is undetermined. The V and J ends lost 0 bases and 0 bases respectively, with 9 bases between them. Germline V CDR1 and CDR2: PRHDT, FYEKMQ (reference sequence). The CDR3 extends over 16 amino acids. In DNA form, the CDR3 reads TGTGCCAGCAGCTTAGGACTCCCGAGCTCCTACAATGAGCAGTTCTTC. Protein: CASSLGLPSSYNEQFF. Full variable domain (outside the CDR3, taken from reference TRBV13 and TRBJ2-1): AAGVIQSPRHLIKEKRETATLKCYPIPRHDTVYWYQQGPGQDPQFLISFYEKMQSDKGSIPDRFSAQQFSDYHSELNMSSLELGDSALYFCASSLGLPSSYNEQFFGPGTRLTVL.

This clone was counted at least ten times. The chain recombines TRBV28 with TRBJ1-2; the D is unclear. With 5 bases removed from V and 5 bases from J, the gap between germline ends came to 12 bases. Germline CDR1 and CDR2: MDHEN and SYDVKM. This CDR3 has 13 amino acids. As DNA, the CDR3 is TGTGCCAGCAGTAGGGAATTAGGGTATGGCTACACCTTC. This encodes CASSRELGYGYTF.

The chain recombines TRBV10-3 with TRBJ1-2; D is ambiguous. Germline V lookup: CDR1 ENHRY, CDR2 SYGVKD. This CDR3 region has 14 residues. The V end was cut by 3 bases, the J end by 8 bases, with 16 bases between. CDR3 coding DNA: TGTGCCATCAGTGAATCTGGCCAGATTTCGGGCTACACCTTC. Translating gives CAISESGQISGYTF.

This clone appeared a few times. The chain links TRBV19 to TRBJ2-1; 8 bases are shared with TRBD1. Per germline, CDR1 LNHDA and CDR2 SQIVND (reference sequence). The CDR3 is 13 residues long. V lost 6 bases and J lost 14; bases outside the gene matches: 12. The CDR3: CASSTGGSKREFF. The CDR3 DNA reads as TGTGCCAGTAGCACAGGGGGGAGTAAACGGGAGTTCTTC. Using reference TRBV19 and TRBJ2-1 for the parts outside the CDR3, the full variable domain is DGGITQSPKYLFRKEGQNVTLSCEQNLNHDAMYWYRQDPGQGLRLIYYSQIVNDFQKGDIAEGYSVSREKKESFPLTVTSAQKNPTAFYLCASSTGGSKREFFGPGTRLTVL.

This chain connects TRBV6-1 to TRBJ1-5; weak D call: TRBD1 (5 bases). V shed 6 bases and J shed 7 bases, with 13 bases lying between them. This CDR3 is 13 amino acids long. The germline V gene has CDR1 MNHNS and CDR2 SASEGT. CDR3 sequence: CASSRGANQPQHF. For the CDR3, the DNA is TGTGCCAGCAGCAGAGGGGCCAACCAGCCCCAGCATTTT.

The V and J genes are TRBV27 and TRBJ2-2, with 7 nucleotides matching TRBD1. Losses at the gene ends were 4 bases for V and 0 bases for J; bases not matched to a gene: 11. The germline gives CDR1 MNHEY, CDR2 SMNVEV (reference sequence). The CDR3 sequence is 18 residues long. In DNA, the CDR3 is TGTGCCAGCAGTTCCCTCCTAAGACAGGGAACGAACACCGGGGAGCTGTTTTTT. It translates to CASSSLLRQGTNTGELFF.

The chain is built from TRBV28 and TRBJ2-5; D not certain. Trimming shortened V by 4 bases and J by 2 bases, and 11 bases separated the two germline ends. This CDR3 is built from 14 residues. CDR1 is MDHEN, CDR2 SYDVKM, per germline. The CDR3, as DNA: TGTGCCAGCAGTTCCTTCGGCGTACAAGAGACCCAGTACTTC. This gives the protein CASSSFGVQETQYF.

V is TRBV18 and J is TRBJ2-3, with unresolved D. Germline loops: CDR1 KGHSH, CDR2 LQKENI. The germline V and J ends were trimmed by 3 bases and 4 bases, with 8 bases remaining between them. This CDR3 is built from 13 residues. This chain's CDR3 is CASSPVASDTQYF. DNA for the CDR3: TGTGCCAGCTCACCCGTTGCCTCAGATACGCAGTATTTT.